This T cell receptor (beta chain) derives from a study of T-cell reconstitution after alpha-beta-depleted transplantation in children. Study-level findings and limits: Day-60 TCRbeta diversity that was high in some patients was derived from surviving recipient T cells and thymic progenitors. By about two months after transplant, alpha-beta T cells reportedly arose from several hundred graft clones that had expanded. The main origin of T-cell counts and diversity one year after transplant was newly produced T cells.

This clonotype was detected a few times. Its antigen is not known. During its preparation, the TCRbeta library received unique molecular identifiers. One entry per CDR3 protein results from TCRdb running MiXCR on the PCR reads. The sample lists 780,000 or so distinct CDR3 sequences; about 16% were seen once. CDR1 SGHRS and CDR2 YFSETQ come from the germline V gene. The CDR3 is made up of 16 amino acids. Trimming removed 4 bases at V and 5 bases at J, with 19 bases between. Material: PBMCs, mostly from graft donor cells, obtained 360 days after TCRalphabeta/CD19-depleted stem cell transplant. This TCR was sampled from a male patient aged 5 to 17 who had a stem cell transplant for acute lymphoblastic leukemia, so the T cells may come from the graft donor. The chain uses TRBV5-1 and TRBJ2-1; possibly TRBD2 for D (6 bases). CDR3 region: CASSQKSTGLNNEQFF. The CDR3 region has the DNA TGCGCCAGCAGCCAAAAGTCAACGGGACTTAACAATGAGCAGTTCTTC. The full variable domain, rest sourced from reference TRBV5-1 and TRBJ2-1, is KAGVTQTPRYLIKTRGQQVTLSCSPISGHRSVSWYQQTPGQGLQFLFEYFSETQRNKGNFPGRFSGRQFSNSRSEMNVSTLELGDSALYLCASSQKSTGLNNEQFFGPGTRLTVL.